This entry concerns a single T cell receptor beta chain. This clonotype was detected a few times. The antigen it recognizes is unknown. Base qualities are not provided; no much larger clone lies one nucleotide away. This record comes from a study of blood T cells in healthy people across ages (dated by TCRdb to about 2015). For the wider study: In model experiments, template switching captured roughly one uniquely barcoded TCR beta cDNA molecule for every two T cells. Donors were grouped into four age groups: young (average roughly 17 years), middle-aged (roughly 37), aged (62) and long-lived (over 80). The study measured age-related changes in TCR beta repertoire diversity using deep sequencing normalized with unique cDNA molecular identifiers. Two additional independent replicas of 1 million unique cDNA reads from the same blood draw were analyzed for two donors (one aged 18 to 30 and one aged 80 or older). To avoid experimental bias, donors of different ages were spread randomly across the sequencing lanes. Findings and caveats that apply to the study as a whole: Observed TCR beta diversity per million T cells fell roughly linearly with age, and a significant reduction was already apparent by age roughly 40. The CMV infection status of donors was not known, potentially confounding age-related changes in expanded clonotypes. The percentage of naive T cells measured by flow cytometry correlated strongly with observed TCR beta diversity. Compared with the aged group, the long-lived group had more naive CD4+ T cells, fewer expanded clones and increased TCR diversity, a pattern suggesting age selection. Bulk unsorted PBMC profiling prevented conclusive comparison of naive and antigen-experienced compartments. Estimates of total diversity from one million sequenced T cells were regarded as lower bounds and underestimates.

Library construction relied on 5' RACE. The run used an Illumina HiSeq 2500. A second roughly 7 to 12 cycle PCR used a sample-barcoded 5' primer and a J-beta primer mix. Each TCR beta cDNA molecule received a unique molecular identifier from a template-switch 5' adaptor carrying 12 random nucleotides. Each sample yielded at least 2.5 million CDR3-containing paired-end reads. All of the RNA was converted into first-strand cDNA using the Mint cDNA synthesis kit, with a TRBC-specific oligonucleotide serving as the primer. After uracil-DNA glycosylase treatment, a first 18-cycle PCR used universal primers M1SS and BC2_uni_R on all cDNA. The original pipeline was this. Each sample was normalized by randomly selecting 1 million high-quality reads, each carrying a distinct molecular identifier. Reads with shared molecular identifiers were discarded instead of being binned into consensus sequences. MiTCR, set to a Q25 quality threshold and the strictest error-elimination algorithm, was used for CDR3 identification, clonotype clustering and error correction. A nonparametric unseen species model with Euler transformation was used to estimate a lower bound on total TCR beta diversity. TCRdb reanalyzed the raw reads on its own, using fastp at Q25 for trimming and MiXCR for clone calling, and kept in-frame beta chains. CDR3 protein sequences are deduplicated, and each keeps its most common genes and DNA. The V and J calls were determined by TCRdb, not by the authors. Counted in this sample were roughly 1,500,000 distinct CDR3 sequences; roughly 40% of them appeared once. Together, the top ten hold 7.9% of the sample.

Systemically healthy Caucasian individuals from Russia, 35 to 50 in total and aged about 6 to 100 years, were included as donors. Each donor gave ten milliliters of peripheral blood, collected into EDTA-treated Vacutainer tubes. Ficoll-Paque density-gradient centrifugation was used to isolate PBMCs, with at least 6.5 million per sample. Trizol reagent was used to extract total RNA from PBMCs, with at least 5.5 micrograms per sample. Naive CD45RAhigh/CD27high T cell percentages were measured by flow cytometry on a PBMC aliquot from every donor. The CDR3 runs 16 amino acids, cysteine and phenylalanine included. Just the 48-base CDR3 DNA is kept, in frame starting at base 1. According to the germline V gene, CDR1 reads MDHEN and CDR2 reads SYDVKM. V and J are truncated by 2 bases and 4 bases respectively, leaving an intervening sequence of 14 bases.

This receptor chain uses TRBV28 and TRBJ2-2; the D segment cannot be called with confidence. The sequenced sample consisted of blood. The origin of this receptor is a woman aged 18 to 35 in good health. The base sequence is TGTGCCAGCAGTTTAAGTAGTCGACTCACCACCGGGGAGCTGTTTTTT. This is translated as CASSLSSRLTTGELFF.